This TCR beta chain was obtained from a study of cytomegalovirus exposure and HLA in healthy donors. Across the whole study: When 350 to 500 donors were genotyped, roughly four fifths of them were found to fall in the Caucasian-associated ancestry cluster. Notes on the study in general: The authors listed 150 to 200 TCR beta chains as cytomegalovirus-associated.

Looked up from germline, CDR1 is MGHRA and CDR2 is YSYEKL. The CDR3 consists of 16 residues. Germline trimming cut 0 bases from V and 2 bases from J; bases unmatched to any gene: 6. Worth noting for this clone: The antigen is not known.

The PCR had 60 Vbeta and 13 Jbeta primers. Profiling relied on immunoSEQ multiplex PCR, and the TCRdb table lists in-frame clones only, not all of them. The sample has 150,000 to 250,000 clones, roughly 78% seen once. This receptor was taken from a girl between 10 and 17 years old in good health and CMV-seropositive. V gene TRBV4-1 combines with J gene TRBJ2-5; TRBD1 aligns across 7 bases. The specimen sequenced was PBMCs. CDR3 amino acids: CASSQDWNRGQETQYF. CDR3 DNA: TGCGCCAGCAGCCAAGATTGGAACAGGGGTCAAGAGACCCAGTACTTC.